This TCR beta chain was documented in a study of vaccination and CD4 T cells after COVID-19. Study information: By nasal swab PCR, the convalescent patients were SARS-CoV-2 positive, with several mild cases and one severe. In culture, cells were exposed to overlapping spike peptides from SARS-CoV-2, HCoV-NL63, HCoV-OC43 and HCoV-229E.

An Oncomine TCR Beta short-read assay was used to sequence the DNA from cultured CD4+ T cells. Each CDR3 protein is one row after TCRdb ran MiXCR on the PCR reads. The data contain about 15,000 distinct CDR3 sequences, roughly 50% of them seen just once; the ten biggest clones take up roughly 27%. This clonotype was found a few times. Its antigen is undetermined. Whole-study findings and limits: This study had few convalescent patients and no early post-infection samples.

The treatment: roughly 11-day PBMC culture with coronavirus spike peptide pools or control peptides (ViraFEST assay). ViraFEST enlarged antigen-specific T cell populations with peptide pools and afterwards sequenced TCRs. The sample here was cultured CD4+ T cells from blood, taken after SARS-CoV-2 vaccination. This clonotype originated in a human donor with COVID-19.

The CDR3 region is CASSPSDRPNYGYTF. CDR3 nucleotide sequence: TGCGCCAGCAGCCCCTCGGACAGACCTAACTATGGCTACACCTTC. This sequence joins TRBV10-1 and TRBJ1-2; D is possibly TRBD1 (6 bases). The CDR3 has 15 residues. Germline assignment: CDR1 WNHNN and CDR2 SYGVQD (reference sequence). V lost 6 bases and J 0 bases, leaving 14 bases between the germline ends.